What follows is one T cell receptor (beta chain) and its context. Its target is unknown. The source of the sample is a study of T cells in Graves' hyperthyroidism and ophthalmopathy. Germline CDR1 reads SQVTM; CDR2 reads ANQGSEA. The CDR3 has 14 amino acids. V was clipped by 8 bases and J by 1 base, with 17 bases between them. Study-wide findings and caveats: Among thyroid clonotypes expanded above 0.001, most also appeared in blood.

Template material for amplifying TCR beta CDR3 regions consisted of RNA transcripts. TCR CDR3 underwent first-round RT-PCR with the HTBI primer set. TCRdb analysed the multiplex PCR reads with MiXCR anew, one entry per CDR3 protein. The sample has roughly 840,000 distinct CDR3 sequences; over 35% are singletons. The sample consisted of blood. This TCR derives from a man in his late teens or twenties with Graves' hyperthyroidism. This chain connects TRBV29-1 to TRBJ1-1; D is undetermined. The CDR3 is CSPFTVGGNTEAFF. The DNA for the CDR3 is TGCAGCCCCTTTACGGTTGGAGGGAACACTGAAGCTTTCTTT.